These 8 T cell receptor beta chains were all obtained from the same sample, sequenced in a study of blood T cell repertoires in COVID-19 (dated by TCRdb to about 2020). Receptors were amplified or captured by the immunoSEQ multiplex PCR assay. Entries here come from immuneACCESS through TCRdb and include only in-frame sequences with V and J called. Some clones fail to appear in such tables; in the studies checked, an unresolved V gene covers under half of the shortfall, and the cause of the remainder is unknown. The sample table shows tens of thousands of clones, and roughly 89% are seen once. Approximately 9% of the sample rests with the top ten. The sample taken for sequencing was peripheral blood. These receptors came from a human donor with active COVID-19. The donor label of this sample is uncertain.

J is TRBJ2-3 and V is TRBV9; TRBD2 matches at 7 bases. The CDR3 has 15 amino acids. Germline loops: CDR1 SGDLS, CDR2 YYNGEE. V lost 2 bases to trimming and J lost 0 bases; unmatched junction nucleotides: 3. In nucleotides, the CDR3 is TGTGCCAGCAGCGTCCGGGGGGTTAGCACAGATACGCAGTATTTT. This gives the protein CASSVRGVSTDTQYF.

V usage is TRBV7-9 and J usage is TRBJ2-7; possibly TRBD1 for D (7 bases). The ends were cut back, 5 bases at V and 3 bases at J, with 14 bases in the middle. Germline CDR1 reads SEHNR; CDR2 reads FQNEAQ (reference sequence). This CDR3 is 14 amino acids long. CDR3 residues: CASSRGDRLYEQYF. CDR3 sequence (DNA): TGTGCCAGCAGCCGCGGGGACAGACTCTACGAGCAGTACTTC.

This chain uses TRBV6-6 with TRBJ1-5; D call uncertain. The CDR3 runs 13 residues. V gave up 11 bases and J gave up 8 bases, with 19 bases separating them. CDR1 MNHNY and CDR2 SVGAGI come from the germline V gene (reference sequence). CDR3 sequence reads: CAARDRVSEPQHF. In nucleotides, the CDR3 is TGTGCCGCGAGGGATCGGGTCTCGGAGCCCCAGCATTTT.

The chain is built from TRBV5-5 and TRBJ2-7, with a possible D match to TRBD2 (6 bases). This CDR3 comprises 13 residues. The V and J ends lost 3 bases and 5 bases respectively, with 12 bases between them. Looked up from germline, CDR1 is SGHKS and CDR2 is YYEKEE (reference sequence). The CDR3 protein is CASSWDSPDEQYF. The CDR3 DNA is TGTGCCAGCAGCTGGGACTCCCCGGACGAGCAGTACTTC.

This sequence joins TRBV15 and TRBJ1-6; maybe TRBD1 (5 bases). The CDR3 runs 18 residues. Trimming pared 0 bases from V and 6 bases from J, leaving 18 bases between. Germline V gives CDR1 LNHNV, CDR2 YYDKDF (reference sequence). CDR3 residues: CATSRDLYKTAVNSPLHF. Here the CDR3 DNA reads TGTGCCACCAGCAGAGATCTGTATAAGACAGCTGTTAATTCACCCCTCCACTTT.

CDR3 amino acids: CATGGRTNTGELFF. The CDR3 nucleotides are TGTGCCACCGGGGGGCGCACGAACACCGGGGAGCTGTTTTTT. V usage is TRBV28 and J usage is TRBJ2-2; a weak D match, TRBD2 (7 bases). CDR1 is MDHEN, CDR2 SYDVKM, per germline. The V and J ends lost 10 bases and 0 bases respectively, with 12 bases between them. The CDR3 sequence is 14 residues long.

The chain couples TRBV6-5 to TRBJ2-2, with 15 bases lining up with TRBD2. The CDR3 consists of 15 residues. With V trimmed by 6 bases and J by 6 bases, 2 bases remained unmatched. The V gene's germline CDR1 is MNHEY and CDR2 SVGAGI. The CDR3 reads CASSGLAGGAGELFF. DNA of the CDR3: TGTGCCAGCAGCGGACTAGCGGGAGGGGCCGGGGAGCTGTTTTTT.

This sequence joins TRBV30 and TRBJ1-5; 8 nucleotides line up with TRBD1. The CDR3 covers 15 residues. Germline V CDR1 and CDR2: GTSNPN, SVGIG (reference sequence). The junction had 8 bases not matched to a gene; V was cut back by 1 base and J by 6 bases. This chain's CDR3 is CAWSGYQGAGQPQHF. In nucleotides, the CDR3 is TGTGCCTGGAGTGGCTATCAGGGGGCGGGTCAGCCCCAGCATTTT.